The next 17 T cell receptor beta chains were all read from a single sample in a study of cytomegalovirus exposure and HLA in healthy donors. The primer mix had 60 Vbeta and 13 Jbeta primers. The table came from immunoSEQ multiplex PCR; TCRdb's copy has only in-frame clones and leaves some out. The table shows about 77,000 clones, with 78% occurring only once. Sequencing used PBMCs. The receptor source for this set is a man aged 40-55 years in good health and CMV-seronegative.

The CDR3 is CASSPSSPRATNEKLFF. The CDR3 DNA reads as TGTGCCAGCTCCCCCAGTTCACCTCGGGCAACTAATGAAAAACTGTTTTTT. The chain has TRBV18 and TRBJ1-4; D gene uncertain. Deletions cut 6 bases from V and 0 bases from J, with 17 bases between. This CDR3 comprises 17 residues. CDR1 is KGHSH, CDR2 LQKENI, per germline.

CDR3 bases: TGTGCCAGCAGCTTACGAGCGGGGGGCCGCAATGAGCAGTTCTTC. Its translation is CASSLRAGGRNEQFF. V is TRBV7-2 and J is TRBJ2-1, with TRBD2 matching over 9 bases. CDR1 and CDR2 (germline): SGHTA, FQGNSA. The CDR3 is 15 amino acids. The V gene end was trimmed by 2 bases and the J gene end by 6 bases; junction bases not matched to a gene: 5.

The gene calls are TRBV27 and TRBJ2-1; 12 nucleotides line up with TRBD2. This CDR3 spans 19 amino acids. The germline V gene has CDR1 MNHEY and CDR2 SMNVEV (reference sequence). V was pared by 6 bases and J by 0 bases, with 12 bases of the junction left unmatched. The CDR3 DNA reads as TGTGCCAGCAGCCGCCTAGCGGGGGGGCCTTTGAGCTCCTACAATGAGCAGTTCTTC. Its translation: CASSRLAGGPLSSYNEQFF.

The chain recombines TRBV10-2 with TRBJ1-6; TRBD1 agrees at 7 bases. V was clipped by 6 bases and J by 14 bases; unmatched bases: 13. The CDR3 has 14 amino acids. Per germline, CDR1 WSHSY and CDR2 SAAADI. In DNA form, the CDR3 reads TGCGCCAGCAGCGAGGGGGCCACTCTCAGGGCCCTCCACTTT. It yields the protein CASSEGATLRALHF.

This chain links TRBV10-2 with TRBJ2-3; possible D gene TRBD1, 6 bases. The CDR3 covers 13 residues. Between the trimmed V and J ends, which lost 3 bases and 3 bases, there was a span of 7 bases. Germline V gene data show CDR1 as WSHSY and CDR2 as SAAADI. CDR3 amino acids: CASSDQGTDTQYF. The CDR3 DNA sequence: TGCGCCAGCAGTGACCAGGGGACAGATACGCAGTATTTT.

The chain links TRBV11-2 to TRBJ1-1; D unclear. Trimming stripped 3 bases from V and 1 base from J, with 6 bases between. The germline V gene has CDR1 SGHAT and CDR2 FQNNGV. The CDR3 runs 13 residues. The CDR3 region is CASSFGWNTEAFF. The CDR3 nucleotides read TGTGCCAGCAGCTTTGGCTGGAACACTGAAGCTTTCTTT.

This clone occurred once. J is TRBJ1-4 and V is TRBV28; maybe TRBD1 (5 bases). From germline, CDR1 is MDHEN and CDR2 SYDVKM. The CDR3 has 19 residues. Trimming left V 2 bases short and J 7 bases short, with 26 bases between. This chain's CDR3 is CASSLILPGPSRRGEKLFF. The CDR3 bases are TGTGCCAGCAGTTTAATTTTACCGGGACCCTCTCGGCGGGGTGAAAAACTGTTTTTT.

The chain employs TRBV7-2 and TRBJ1-3; no clear D. The length of the CDR3 is 15 residues. The V gene's germline CDR1 is SGHTA and CDR2 FQGNSA. Trimming removed 6 bases from V and 0 bases from J, with 12 bases in between. The CDR3 DNA is TGTGCCAGCAGTCTAACAGAGCTCTCTGGAAACACCATATATTTT. Residues: CASSLTELSGNTIYF.

This rearrangement joins TRBV6-6 to TRBJ1-2; 7 bases map to TRBD1. CDR3 length: 13 amino acids. Germline assignment: CDR1 MNHNY and CDR2 SVGAGI (reference sequence). With 6 bases clipped from V and 2 bases from J, the junction kept 3 bases outside the gene matches. DNA of the CDR3: TGTGCCAGCAGCCCGACAGGGAACTATGGCTACACCTTC. Its protein product is CASSPTGNYGYTF.

The chain carries TRBV19 and TRBJ2-3; a weak D match, TRBD1 (6 bases). The CDR3 extends over 14 amino acids. Germline-derived CDR1 and CDR2 are LNHDA and SQIVND (reference sequence). Trimming took 8 bases from V and 2 from J, leaving 14 bases between them. Written as DNA, the CDR3 is TGTGCCAGTGGTCTCCAGGGGACCACAGATACGCAGTATTTT. It is translated as CASGLQGTTDTQYF.

This clone has more than one count but fewer than ten. This chain joins TRBV7-9 and TRBJ2-5, with D unclear. CDR3 length equals 13 residues. Germline V CDR1 and CDR2: SEHNR, FQNEAQ (reference sequence). Trimming removed 5 bases at V and 1 base at J, with 8 bases between. The CDR3 spells CASSPGAQETQYF. CDR3 in DNA: TGTGCCAGCAGCCCTGGAGCCCAAGAGACCCAGTACTTC.

The J gene is TRBJ1-2, the V gene TRBV6-5; 10 positions agree with TRBD1. Germline CDR1 reads MNHEY; CDR2 reads SVGAGI. CDR3 length: 14 amino acids. The V segment lost 6 bases and the J segment 4 bases; nucleotides outside the gene matches: 5. In nucleotides, the CDR3 is TGTGCCAGCAGGGGACAGGGGTTGCCCTATGGCTACACCTTC. It translates to CASRGQGLPYGYTF.

The chain joins TRBV5-1 to TRBJ2-5, with D possibly matching TRBD1 (5 bases). The CDR3 spans 15 residues. V was trimmed by 2 bases and J by 1 base, leaving 12 bases between them. Germline V gene lookup returns CDR1 SGHRS and CDR2 YFSETQ. The CDR3 loop is CASSLGPGRQETQYF. The DNA for the CDR3 is TGCGCCAGCAGCTTAGGTCCAGGGCGCCAAGAGACCCAGTACTTC.

The chain recombines TRBV19 with TRBJ2-7, with 8 positions matching TRBD1. The CDR3 loop spans 15 amino acids. J was trimmed by 4 bases and V by 3 bases; bases with no gene match: 8. Germline V gene sequence: CDR1 LNHDA, CDR2 SQIVND (reference sequence). The CDR3 reads CASSMLLGQGYEQYF. CDR3 in DNA: TGTGCCAGTAGTATGCTTCTCGGACAGGGTTACGAGCAGTACTTC.

J is TRBJ1-1 and V is TRBV5-6; D uncertain. V was cut by 0 bases and J by 6 bases, with 6 bases left in between. The germline V gene has CDR1 SGHDT and CDR2 YYEEEE. The CDR3 totals 12 residues. CDR3 in amino acids: CASSLVPAEAFF. DNA for the CDR3: TGTGCCAGCAGCTTGGTCCCAGCTGAAGCTTTCTTT. The full variable domain, with the rest looked up from reference TRBV5-6 and TRBJ1-1, is DAGVTQSPTHLIKTRGQQVTLRCSPKSGHDTVSWYQQALGQGPQFIFQYYEEEERQRGNFPDRFSGHQFPNYSSELNVNALLLGDSALYLCASSLVPAEAFFGQGTRLTVV.

The DNA of the CDR3 is TGTGCCAGCAGCTTAGTAGGGGGTGAGCAGTTCTTC. Translation: CASSLVGGEQFF. This chain joins TRBV7-9 and TRBJ2-1, with D possibly being TRBD1 (6 bases). The CDR3 contains 12 residues. Trimming removed 1 base at V and 9 bases at J, with 7 bases between. Germline V gives CDR1 SEHNR, CDR2 FQNEAQ (reference sequence).

V is TRBV30 and J is TRBJ2-1; the D is unclear. Germline-derived CDR1 and CDR2 are GTSNPN and SVGIG (reference sequence). The ends were cut back, 3 bases at V and 9 bases at J, with 15 bases in the middle. The CDR3 consists of 13 residues. As DNA, the CDR3 is TGTGCCTGGAGCGGGTCGACGGGTGGTGAGCAGTTCTTC. Translated: CAWSGSTGGEQFF. The entire variable domain, with the rest obtained from reference TRBV30 and TRBJ2-1, is as follows: SQTIHQWPATLVQPVGSPLSLECTVEGTSNPNLYWYRQAAGRGLQLLFYSVGIGQISSEVPQNLSASRPQDRQFILSSKKLLLSDSGFYLCAWSGSTGGEQFFGPGTRLTVL.